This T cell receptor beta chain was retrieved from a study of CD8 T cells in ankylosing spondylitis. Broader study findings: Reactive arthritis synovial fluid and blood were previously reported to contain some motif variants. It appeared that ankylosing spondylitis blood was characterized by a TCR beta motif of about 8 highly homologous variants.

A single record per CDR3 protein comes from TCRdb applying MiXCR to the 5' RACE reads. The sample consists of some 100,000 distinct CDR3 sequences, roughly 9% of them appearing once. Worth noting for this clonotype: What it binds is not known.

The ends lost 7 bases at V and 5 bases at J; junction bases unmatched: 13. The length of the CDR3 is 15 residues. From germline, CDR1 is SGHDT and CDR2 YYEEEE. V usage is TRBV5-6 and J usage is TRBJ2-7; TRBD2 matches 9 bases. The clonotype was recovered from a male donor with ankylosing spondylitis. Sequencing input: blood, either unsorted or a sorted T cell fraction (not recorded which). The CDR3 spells CASLPGAGGPDEQYF. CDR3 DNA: TGTGCCAGCCTCCCTGGGGCGGGAGGGCCGGACGAGCAGTACTTC.